These 18 T cell receptor beta chains share one sample of origin, sequenced in a study of blood T cell repertoires in COVID-19. The assay was immunoSEQ multiplex PCR, and TCRdb's table has in-frame clones only and misses some. The table lists about 350,000 clones, around 87% of them singletons. Sequencing was carried out using peripheral blood. The receptors were sampled from a woman aged 45-59 years with COVID-19, enrolled during active disease.

The gene calls are TRBV10-3 and TRBJ1-2; possibly TRBD1 for D (5 bases). Trimming shortened V by 10 bases and J by 0 bases, and 12 bases separated the two germline ends. The CDR3 totals 13 residues. Germline-derived CDR1 and CDR2 are ENHRY and SYGVKD. CDR3 sequence (DNA): TGTGCCACCGGAGGGGTAGCTAACTATGGCTACACCTTC. Translating it yields CATGGVANYGYTF.

V usage is TRBV5-1 and J usage is TRBJ2-1; 10 nucleotides line up with TRBD2. The ends lost 0 bases at V and 4 bases at J; junction bases unmatched: 4. CDR3 size: 16 residues. Looked up from germline, CDR1 is SGHRS and CDR2 is YFSETQ. Here the CDR3 reads CASSLDLAGAYNEQFF. CDR3 DNA sequence: TGCGCCAGCAGCTTGGACCTAGCGGGAGCATACAATGAGCAGTTCTTC.

J is TRBJ1-2 and V is TRBV18, with D tentatively TRBD1 (6 bases). Germline CDR1 is KGHSH and CDR2 is LQKENI. Trimming removed 5 bases from V and 2 bases from J, with 18 bases in between. This CDR3 comprises 16 residues. CDR3 sequence (DNA): TGTGCCAGCTCATCGCTAGTACAGGGATCAAACTATGGCTACACCTTC. It codes for CASSSLVQGSNYGYTF.

For this clone: An end of the junction differs from the germline gene, which may be a read error. V usage is TRBV3-1 (or the pseudogene TRBV3-2) and J usage is TRBJ2-1; D not resolved. The CDR3 contains 14 residues. From germline, CDR1 is LGHDT and CDR2 YNNKEL (reference sequence). CDR3 coding DNA: TGTGCCAACAGCCAAGATTACTACTACAATGAGCAGTTCTTC. It is translated as CANSQDYYYNEQFF.

This clone was counted a single time. In DNA form, the CDR3 reads TGTGCCAGCAGCTTCTCCAGGGCCGGGGAGCTGTTTTTT. The encoded protein is CASSFSRAGELFF. The chain recombines TRBV5-4 with TRBJ2-2; tentative D call: TRBD1 (5 bases). Per germline, CDR1 SGHNT and CDR2 YYREEE (reference sequence). This CDR3 spans 13 amino acids. With 2 bases removed from V and 6 bases from J, the gap between germline ends came to 8 bases.

The chain recombines TRBV14 with TRBJ2-7, with 12 bases lining up with TRBD2. Germline V gives CDR1 SGHDN, CDR2 FVKESK. The CDR3 extends over 13 amino acids. With V trimmed by 9 bases and J by 6 bases, 6 bases remained unmatched. The chain's CDR3 is CASRLAGVAEQYF. The CDR3 DNA is TGTGCCAGTCGACTAGCGGGAGTCGCCGAGCAGTACTTC.

J is TRBJ1-3 and V is TRBV7-2; the D gene is possibly TRBD1 (6 bases). The V end lost 0 bases, the J end lost 4 bases, and 7 bases lay between the germline ends. CDR3 length equals 14 residues. Germline CDR1 SGHTA, CDR2 FQGNSA. CDR3 sequence reads: CASSLAGQGNTIYF. The DNA for the CDR3 is TGTGCCAGCAGCTTAGCGGGACAAGGAAACACCATATATTTT.

Concerning this clone itself: Other DNA sequences in the same sample also yield this CDR3. The CDR3 DNA reads as TGCAGCGTTGAAGACCCCGACAGGTCCTACGAGCAGTACTTC. It codes for CSVEDPDRSYEQYF. The chain carries TRBV29-1 and TRBJ2-7; tentative D call: TRBD1 (6 bases). This CDR3 spans 14 amino acids. Germline loops: CDR1 SQVTM, CDR2 ANQGSEA. V gave up 0 bases and J gave up 1 base, with 10 bases separating them.

V usage is TRBV19 and J usage is TRBJ2-7; 7 bases match TRBD1. Germline V gene sequence: CDR1 LNHDA, CDR2 SQIVND (reference sequence). The V segment lost 5 bases and the J segment 2 bases; nucleotides outside the gene matches: 15. This CDR3 region has 17 residues. CDR3 nucleotide sequence: TGTGCCAGTAGTTCCCGCCCGAGACAGGGTTTCACCTACGAGCAGTACTTC. Translation gives CASSSRPRQGFTYEQYF.

The J gene is TRBJ1-1, the V gene TRBV4-1; weak D call: TRBD1 (6 bases). CDR3 size: 14 residues. Germline V CDR1 and CDR2: MGHRA, YSYEKL. Trimming cost V 2 bases and J 0 bases, with 7 bases left between them. CDR3: CASSQRGMNTEAFF. The CDR3 nucleotides are TGCGCCAGCAGCCAAAGGGGGATGAACACTGAAGCTTTCTTT.

The genes are TRBV30 and TRBJ1-2, with TRBD1 identical over 7 bases. Trimming cost V 3 bases and J 3 bases; bases outside gene matches: 10. The CDR3 sequence is 15 residues long. The V gene's germline CDR1 is GTSNPN and CDR2 SVGIG (reference sequence). CDR3 amino acids: CAWRPTTGQYYGYTF. The CDR3 nucleotides read TGTGCCTGGAGACCCACCACGGGACAGTACTATGGCTACACCTTC. The entire variable domain, with the rest obtained from reference TRBV30 and TRBJ1-2, is as follows: SQTIHQWPATLVQPVGSPLSLECTVEGTSNPNLYWYRQAAGRGLQLLFYSVGIGQISSEVPQNLSASRPQDRQFILSSKKLLLSDSGFYLCAWRPTTGQYYGYTFGSGTRLTVV.

This rearrangement joins TRBV18 to TRBJ1-1; 12 bases agree with TRBD1. The V gene end was trimmed by 0 bases and the J gene end by 4 bases; junction bases not matched to a gene: 6. CDR1 is KGHSH, CDR2 LQKENI, per germline. The CDR3 covers 17 residues. CDR3 residues: CASSPPGTGGPGTEAFF. CDR3 bases: TGTGCCAGCTCACCACCCGGGACAGGGGGCCCGGGCACTGAAGCTTTCTTT. Combining the CDR3 with reference TRBV18 and TRBJ1-1 gives the whole variable domain NAGVMQNPRHLVRRRGQEARLRCSPMKGHSHVYWYRQLPEEGLKFMVYLQKENIIDESGMPKERFSAEFPKEGPSILRIQQVVRGDSAAYFCASSPPGTGGPGTEAFFGQGTRLTVV.

V is TRBV3-1 (or the pseudogene TRBV3-2) and J is TRBJ1-4, with D possibly matching TRBD1 (5 bases). This CDR3 is 15 amino acids long. Looked up from germline, CDR1 is LGHDT and CDR2 is YNNKEL (reference sequence). Trimming took 4 bases from V and 8 from J, leaving 17 bases between them. This CDR3 reads CASSLLSRAREKLFF. The DNA for the CDR3 is TGTGCCAGCAGCCTCTTAAGCAGGGCCAGGGAAAAACTGTTTTTT.

The chain is built from TRBV19 and TRBJ2-1, with 10 bases that match TRBD2. Germline values: CDR1 LNHDA, CDR2 SQIVND (reference sequence). The CDR3 is 14 residues long. V dropped 3 bases and J dropped 10; count of bases not matched to a gene: 6. Written as DNA, the CDR3 is TGTGCCAGTAGTATGCCTAGCGGGAGACGAGAGCAGTTCTTC. This sequence encodes CASSMPSGRREQFF.

This chain joins TRBV12-5 and TRBJ2-1; D may be TRBD1 (6 bases). CDR3 size: 13 residues. V lost 6 bases and J 13 bases, leaving 19 bases between the germline ends. Germline CDR1 LGHNT, CDR2 FRNRAP. The CDR3 sequence is CASGPLDRDTQFF. The CDR3 DNA follows: TGTGCTAGTGGCCCCCTCGACCGGGACACCCAGTTCTTC.

This chain joins TRBV5-1 and TRBJ2-5; TRBD2 aligns across 11 bases. CDR1 is SGHRS, CDR2 YFSETQ, per germline. V shed 2 bases, J shed 0 bases, and the junction held 0 bases outside the gene matches. There are 15 residues in the CDR3. In DNA form, the CDR3 reads TGCGCCAGCAGCTTACTAGCGGGGGACCAAGAGACCCAGTACTTC. Protein product: CASSLLAGDQETQYF.

CDR3 DNA sequence: TGTGCCAGCAGTAGCCTCTCGGGACTAGCGGGAGAGTATGAGCAGTTCTTC. Amino acid sequence: CASSSLSGLAGEYEQFF. J is TRBJ2-1 and V is TRBV27; TRBD2 matches 14 bases. V trimming: 5 bases; J trimming: 8 bases; junction bases outside the gene matches: 11. Germline values: CDR1 MNHEY, CDR2 SMNVEV (reference sequence). CDR3 length: 17 residues.

Only one count was recorded for this clone. The chain carries TRBV5-1 and TRBJ2-5; 7 bases align to TRBD1. CDR3 length equals 16 residues. Losses at the gene ends were 0 bases for V and 2 bases for J; bases not matched to a gene: 7. Germline V gene lookup returns CDR1 SGHRS and CDR2 YFSETQ. The DNA for the CDR3 is TGCGCCAGCAGCTTGGTCCCGACAGGGCAACAAGAGACCCAGTACTTC. Amino acids: CASSLVPTGQQETQYF.